The 11 T cell receptor beta chains in this list originate from one sample, sequenced in a study of spatial heterogeneity in lung cancer. Time point described: sample taken at primary tumor resection. TCRdb re-called the 5' RACE reads with MiXCR, one entry per CDR3 protein. The sample has under 80,000 distinct CDR3 sequences; roughly 6.6% are singletons. The sample was PBMCs, taken at surgery. These receptors all stem from a female donor with early-stage non-small cell lung cancer.

This clonotype was found many times. The chain links TRBV10-3 to TRBJ2-3; D is ambiguous. Germline CDR1 reads ENHRY; CDR2 reads SYGVKD. The CDR3 has 18 amino acids. Deletions cut 0 bases from V and 2 bases from J, with 18 bases between. The CDR3 here is CAISESFETPRYTDTQYF. The CDR3 bases are TGTGCCATCAGTGAGTCGTTTGAGACTCCCCGTTACACAGATACGCAGTATTTT.

The chain combines TRBV6-5 with TRBJ2-5; possibly TRBD2 for D (7 bases). CDR1 is MNHEY and CDR2 is SVGAGI in the germline V gene. V was clipped by 7 bases and J by 3 bases, with 27 bases between them. The CDR3 is 18 amino acids. CDR3 sequence (DNA): TGTGCCAGCAACCCAGGGGTAGGCCTAGCGGAGAACAAAGAGACCCAGTACTTC. This encodes CASNPGVGLAENKETQYF.

This rearrangement joins TRBV19 to TRBJ1-1; TRBD1 matches at 7 bases. V lost 5 bases and J lost 5; bases outside the gene matches: 8. The V gene's germline CDR1 is LNHDA and CDR2 SQIVND (reference sequence). This CDR3 has 14 amino acids. The CDR3 DNA is TGTGCCAGTAGTCACGGACAGGTTGGAACTGAAGCTTTCTTT. Translating it yields CASSHGQVGTEAFF.

The V call is TRBV7-6, the J call TRBJ2-7; no clear D gene. CDR3 size: 13 residues. With 0 bases removed from V and 2 bases from J, the gap between germline ends came to 5 bases. The germline CDR1 and CDR2 sequences are SGHVS and FNYEAQ. The CDR3 spells CASSLAATYEQYF. CDR3 bases: TGTGCCAGCAGCTTAGCGGCAACCTACGAGCAGTACTTC. Full variable domain (missing parts from reference TRBV7-6 and TRBJ2-7): GAGVSQSPRYKVTKRGQDVALRCDPISGHVSLYWYRQALGQGPEFLTYFNYEAQQDKSGLPNDRFSAERPEGSISTLTIQRTEQRDSAMYRCASSLAATYEQYFGPGTRLTVT.

This clonotype came up many times. V and J are TRBV2 and TRBJ2-1; TRBD2 is a possible D gene (6 bases). The CDR3 is 14 residues long. CDR1 is SNHLY and CDR2 is FYNNEI in the germline V gene. V was shortened by 6 bases and J by 2 bases, with 11 bases between the two germline ends. The CDR3 bases are TGTGCCAGCAGGGGGGGTTCGGCCTACAATGAGCAGTTCTTC. Its protein product is CASRGGSAYNEQFF. The variable domain in full, with the rest retrieved from reference TRBV2 and TRBJ2-1, is EPEVTQTPSHQVTQMGQEVILRCVPISNHLYFYWYRQILGQKVEFLVSFYNNEISEKSEIFDDQFSVERPDGSNFTLKIRSTKLEDSAMYFCASRGGSAYNEQFFGPGTRLTVL.

This clonotype came up many times. The chain links TRBV24-1 to TRBJ2-1; 7 nucleotides agree with TRBD1. V lost 9 bases, J lost 0 bases, and 4 bases stayed unmatched. This CDR3 region has 14 residues. Looked up from germline, CDR1 is KGHDR and CDR2 is SFDVKD. The DNA for the CDR3 is TGTGCCACCGGGACAGTCAGCTCCTACAATGAGCAGTTCTTC. This codes for CATGTVSSYNEQFF.

This clonotype showed up just a few times. The gene calls are TRBV5-1 and TRBJ2-7; the D gene is possibly TRBD2 (5 bases). This CDR3 is 13 amino acids long. Deletions cut 4 bases from V and 7 bases from J, with 15 bases between. Germline lookup yields CDR1 SGHRS and CDR2 YFSETQ. The CDR3 nucleotides are TGCGCCAGCAGCAGCGGTCTTAACCGGGAGCAGTACGTC. It codes for CASSSGLNREQYV.

This clonotype was picked up a small number of times. The J gene is TRBJ2-2, the V gene TRBV29-1, with D tentatively TRBD1 (6 bases). V lost 4 bases, J lost 3 bases, and 12 bases lay in between. Germline V gene sequence: CDR1 SQVTM, CDR2 ANQGSEA. The CDR3 runs 14 residues. The CDR3 reads CSVGSGADTGELFF. The DNA for the CDR3 is TGCAGCGTTGGCTCAGGGGCGGACACCGGGGAGCTGTTTTTT.

This clonotype has just a few counts. The chain joins TRBV5-1 to TRBJ2-3, with D possibly TRBD1 on 6 matching bases. Trimming pared 4 bases from V and 1 base from J, leaving 13 bases between. The CDR3 covers 15 residues. The germline gives CDR1 SGHRS, CDR2 YFSETQ. CDR3 coding DNA: TGCGCCAGCAGCCCGCAGGGGCTAGGCACAGATACGCAGTATTTT. This encodes CASSPQGLGTDTQYF.

This clonotype was found many times. The V gene is TRBV6-5, the J gene TRBJ2-6; 7 nucleotides align to TRBD1. From germline, CDR1 is MNHEY and CDR2 SVGAGI. After removal of 6 bases from V and 0 bases from J, the junction contained 2 bases not matched to a gene. There are 15 residues in the CDR3. The CDR3 bases are TGTGCCAGCAGCCCAGGGGGCTCTGGGGCCAACGTCCTGACTTTC. Translated, it gives CASSPGGSGANVLTF.

This clonotype was observed a handful of times. The rearrangement joins TRBV10-3 to TRBJ2-4, with 9 nucleotides matching TRBD1. V trimming: 5 bases; J trimming: 4 bases; junction bases outside the gene matches: 3. Germline V gene sequence: CDR1 ENHRY, CDR2 SYGVKD. The CDR3 sequence is 14 residues long. CDR3: CAISLGTGKNIQYF. The CDR3 DNA is TGTGCCATCAGTTTGGGGACAGGGAAAAACATTCAGTACTTC.